A selection of T cell receptor beta chains follows, all from one sample in a study of blood T cell repertoires in COVID-19. Profiling relied on immunoSEQ multiplex PCR, and the TCRdb table lists in-frame clones only, not all of them. The profile covers roughly 160,000 clones, with roughly 90% appearing a single time and less than 5% taken by the ten largest. The sample was peripheral blood. These receptors all come from a woman in her fifties or sixties who had recovered from COVID-19. Each CDR3 is given with its conserved first and last residue. The D gene is left open where the match is weak. The listing skips clone size in some rows; elsewhere it reads once, few, many or a size class.

clone_size	v_call	d_call	j_call	cdr3_nt	cdr3_aa
NA	TRBV5-8	NA	TRBJ1-6	TGTGCCAGCAGCTTGCAGTGGGGGGATTCACCCCTCCACTTT	CASSLQWGDSPLHF
once	TRBV6-5	TRBD1	TRBJ1-1	TGTGCCAGCCGAGAATACACAGGGGACACTGAAGCTTTCTTT	CASREYTGDTEAFF
NA	TRBV2	NA	TRBJ1-1	TGTGCCAGCAGCGCCACAGGGAGGAACACTGAAGCTTTCTTT	CASSATGRNTEAFF
NA	TRBV19	NA	TRBJ2-5	TGTGCCAGTAGTACCCTCCACAGGGGACTGGGGTTGAGCGAGACCCAGTACTTC	CASSTLHRGLGLSETQYF
once	TRBV30	NA	TRBJ1-1	TGTGCCGGCATACTGGGAGGGAACACTGAAGCTTTCTTT	CAGILGGNTEAFF
NA	TRBV12-3/TRBV12-4	TRBD1	TRBJ2-1	TGTGCCAGCTGGGACAGGGTCCATGAGCAGTTCTTC	CASWDRVHEQFF
NA	TRBV5-1	NA	TRBJ2-2	TGCGCCAGGCCAGACAGTAACACCGGGGAGCTGTTTTTT	CARPDSNTGELFF
NA	TRBV5-1	NA	TRBJ2-2	TGCGCCAGCAGCCCCGGGGGACCCGGGGAGCTGTTTTTT	CASSPGGPGELFF
NA	TRBV2	NA	TRBJ2-3	TGTGCCAGCAGTCCGAGGCTTCTCACAGATACGCAGTATTTT	CASSPRLLTDTQYF
NA	TRBV29-1	NA	TRBJ2-3	TGCAGCGGGGGGGGGCGGAGTAGCACAGATACGCAGTATTTT	CSGGGRSSTDTQYF
NA	TRBV2	NA	TRBJ1-1	TGTGCCAGCAGTGAGGGACACGCCCTGAACACTGAAGCTTTCTTT	CASSEGHALNTEAFF
NA	TRBV21-1	NA	TRBJ2-7	TGTGCCAGCAGCAAGTCGGGACAGGGTGAGGACGAGCAGTACTTC	CASSKSGQGEDEQYF
once	TRBV7-9	TRBD1	TRBJ1-1	TGTGCCAGCAGCCCCTGGACAGGGGCCACTGAAGCTTTCTTT	CASSPWTGATEAFF
once	TRBV5-1	NA	TRBJ2-7	TGCGCCAGCAGGGTAAGGGGAAGCTCCTACGAGCAGTACTTC	CASRVRGSSYEQYF
NA	TRBV2	TRBD2	TRBJ2-7	TGTGCCAGCACCAAGGGAGGGCACGAGCAGTACTTC	CASTKGGHEQYF
few	TRBV27	NA	TRBJ2-3	TGTGCCAGCAGCCACTACACAGATACGCAGTATTTT	CASSHYTDTQYF
NA	TRBV19	TRBD2	TRBJ2-2	TGTGCCAGTAGTATAACAGCGGGGGGGCCCTACACCGGGGAGCTGTTTTTT	CASSITAGGPYTGELFF
NA	TRBV9	NA	TRBJ2-1	TGTGCCAGCAGGGCTTCAGACGGGAGCTCCTACAATGAGCAGTTCTTC	CASRASDGSSYNEQFF
NA	TRBV11-2	TRBD2	TRBJ2-5	TGTGCCAGCTCCTTAGCGGGGGGGGAGACCCAGTACTTC	CASSLAGGETQYF
NA	TRBV27	NA	TRBJ2-5	TGTGCCAGCAACCGAGGGGGACGGTTTGAGACCCAGTACTTC	CASNRGGRFETQYF
NA	TRBV15	TRBD1	TRBJ1-2	TGTGCCACCAGCGGGGACAGGGGGTTTGGCTACACCTTC	CATSGDRGFGYTF
NA	TRBV5-1	NA	TRBJ1-1	TGCGCCAGCAGCCCCCTTCCAGCAGGGAACACTGAAGCTTTCTTT	CASSPLPAGNTEAFF
NA	TRBV11-2	NA	TRBJ1-2	TGTGCCAGCAGCTTAGGCAGGGGCGCTAACTATGGCTACACCTTC	CASSLGRGANYGYTF
NA	TRBV5-1	TRBD1	TRBJ1-1	TGCGCCAGCAGCCTGGGTCCTGTCAGGGGGCTGAACACTGAAGCTTTCTTT	CASSLGPVRGLNTEAFF
few	TRBV5-1	TRBD1	TRBJ1-1	TGCGCCAGCAGCTTGGGACAGGGGAATGGTGAAGCTTTCTTT	CASSLGQGNGEAFF
NA	TRBV5-4	TRBD1	TRBJ1-2	TGTGCCAGCAGCTCCTACTCCGGGACAGGGTATGGCTACACCTTC	CASSSYSGTGYGYTF
once	TRBV24-1	NA	TRBJ1-1	TGTGCCACCAGTGATTCACGGGACTCGAACACTGAAGCTTTCTTT	CATSDSRDSNTEAFF
NA	TRBV5-1	NA	TRBJ1-5	TGCGCCAGCAGCTCACAGGGAGGGCAGCCCCAGCATTTT	CASSSQGGQPQHF
NA	TRBV19	NA	TRBJ2-1	TGTGCCAGTAGTATCGGGACATCCACCAACTACAATGAGCAGTTCTTC	CASSIGTSTNYNEQFF
once	TRBV6-5	TRBD1	TRBJ2-5	TGTGCCAGCAGTCCACAGGGGACGGGAGAGACCCAGTACTTC	CASSPQGTGETQYF
NA	TRBV3-1/TRBV3-2	NA	TRBJ2-2	TGTGCCAGCAGCCCTAACACCGGGGAGCTGTTTTTT	CASSPNTGELFF
NA	TRBV7-6	TRBD2	TRBJ2-5	TGTGCCAGCAGCTTAGGCGGGGGGGCCTTGGAGACCCAGTACTTC	CASSLGGGALETQYF
NA	TRBV28	NA	TRBJ2-4	TGTGCCAGCAGTTTATTTGCGGGGGCCAGGAACATTCAGTACTTC	CASSLFAGARNIQYF
once	TRBV2	TRBD2	TRBJ2-2	TGTGCCAGCAGTTTGACTAGCGGGGGGCTCCCGACCGGGGAGCTGTTTTTT	CASSLTSGGLPTGELFF
NA	TRBV30	TRBD2	TRBJ2-5	TGTGCCTGGAGTGCAGCGGGGGGACGGTACCAAGAGACCCAGTACTTC	CAWSAAGGRYQETQYF
NA	TRBV6-5	TRBD1	TRBJ1-2	TGTGCCAGCAGTTACTCTACCGGGGACAGGGGCTATGGCTACACCTTC	CASSYSTGDRGYGYTF
NA	TRBV5-1	TRBD1	TRBJ1-6	TGCGCCAGCAGCCTGACAGGGATGAATTCACCCCTCCACTTT	CASSLTGMNSPLHF
once	TRBV28	NA	TRBJ1-2	TGTGCCAGCAGTTTGGGAGGATTACGGGGGGACGCTAACTATGGCTACACCTTC	CASSLGGLRGDANYGYTF
NA	TRBV2	NA	TRBJ2-1	TGTGCCAGCAGTGAGGGCAGCTACAATGAGCAGTTCTTC	CASSEGSYNEQFF
once	TRBV11-2	NA	TRBJ1-5	TGTGCCAGCAGCCCTTGGGGGAGGAATCAGCCCCAGCATTTT	CASSPWGRNQPQHF
once	TRBV29-1	TRBD1	TRBJ1-1	TGCAGCGTCGCTAGGGGGCGAGCCTCCCAGACGAACACTGAAGCTTTCTTT	CSVARGRASQTNTEAFF
NA	TRBV7-8	NA	TRBJ2-3	TGTGCCAGCAGCTTCGCAGGGGGGTCAGATACGCAGTATTTT	CASSFAGGSDTQYF
NA	TRBV3-1/TRBV3-2	TRBD2	TRBJ2-3	TGTGCCAGCAGCTATAGCGGGGCCGCAGATACGCAGTATTTT	CASSYSGAADTQYF
few	TRBV3-1/TRBV3-2	NA	TRBJ1-1	TGTGCCAGCAGCCAAGACTGGACAAGTAACACTGAAGCTTTCTTT	CASSQDWTSNTEAFF
NA	TRBV5-6	TRBD2	TRBJ2-7	TGTGCCAGCAGCCCTAGCGGACTAGCGGGGGGGCCGACCGAGCAGTACTTC	CASSPSGLAGGPTEQYF
NA	TRBV24-1	NA	TRBJ2-4	TGTGCCACCAGTGATTTGCAGGGTTCCAAAAACATTCAGTACTTC	CATSDLQGSKNIQYF
few	TRBV28	TRBD1	TRBJ2-7	TGTGCCAGCAGTGAGGGGGGACAGGGCAGCGAGCAGTACTTC	CASSEGGQGSEQYF
NA	TRBV5-4	NA	TRBJ1-3	TGTGCCAGCGGGGAACATGGGGGGGAAAACACCATATATTTT	CASGEHGGENTIYF
NA	TRBV3-1/TRBV3-2	TRBD1	TRBJ2-7	TGTGCCAGCAGCCAAGGGGGAGACAGGGCATCCTACTCCTTC	CASSQGGDRASYSF
NA	TRBV12-3/TRBV12-4	TRBD1	TRBJ2-7	TGTGCCAGCAGTTTAGTGGACAGGTCTGAGCAGTACTTC	CASSLVDRSEQYF
NA	TRBV6-2/TRBV6-3	TRBD1	TRBJ2-7	TGTGCCAGCAGTACGGGATTCCCCCGACAGGGGACCTACGAGCAGTACTTC	CASSTGFPRQGTYEQYF
NA	TRBV28	NA	TRBJ1-5	TGTGCCAGCAGTCAGAGACAGGGCAATCAGCCCCAGCATTTT	CASSQRQGNQPQHF
NA	TRBV11-2	NA	TRBJ2-7	TGTGCCAGCAGCCAGTCGGGCTACGAGCAGTACTTC	CASSQSGYEQYF
NA	TRBV9	NA	TRBJ2-1	TGTGCCAGCAGCGTAGCTAACAGTTTCTCCTACAATGAGCAGTTCTTC	CASSVANSFSYNEQFF
NA	TRBV5-4	TRBD1	TRBJ2-7	TGTGCCAGCAGCTTGGACCAGGGGGCAGTCTACGAGCAGTACTTC	CASSLDQGAVYEQYF
NA	TRBV28	TRBD1	TRBJ1-2	TGTGCCAGCAGTGGAGGGAACGGACAGGGGGCTGTCGGCTACACCTTC	CASSGGNGQGAVGYTF
NA	TRBV6-2/TRBV6-3	NA	TRBJ2-1	TGTGCCAGCAGTTTTGGGACAAAATACAATGAGCAGTTCTTC	CASSFGTKYNEQFF
once	TRBV4-1	NA	TRBJ2-2	TGCGCCAGCAGCCAATATAGCGGAGGAGACACCGGGGAGCTGTTTTTT	CASSQYSGGDTGELFF
NA	TRBV28	NA	TRBJ1-4	TGTGCCAGCAGCGGGGGGGGGCCAACTAATGAAAAACTGTTTTTT	CASSGGGPTNEKLFF